The 15 T cell receptor beta chains reported below all come from one sample, sequenced in a study of identifying expanded T cells in peripheral blood. The protocol was immunoSEQ multiplex PCR, while the TCRdb copy is restricted to in-frame clones and leaves out a portion. The sample records around 81,000 clones, 70% to 90% being singletons. The sample comprised blood. Receptor source: a person aged 18 to 75 in good health.

CDR3 sequence reads: CASSYAGGRTEAFF. In DNA form, the CDR3 reads TGTGCCAGCAGTTACGCGGGTGGGCGGACTGAAGCTTTCTTT. This sequence joins TRBV6-6 and TRBJ1-1; no clear D. V shed 2 bases and J shed 5 bases, with 12 bases lying between them. Germline CDR1 MNHNY, CDR2 SVGAGI (reference sequence). This CDR3 contains 14 residues.

The V call is TRBV11-2, the J call TRBJ1-2, with TRBD1 as a possible D gene (5 bases). Trimming took off 5 bases at V and 4 bases at J, with 20 bases between the two ends. Per the germline V gene, CDR1 is SGHAT and CDR2 is FQNNGV. The CDR3 length is 16 residues. The CDR3: CASSPLQRGLGYGYTF. The CDR3 region has the DNA TGTGCCAGCAGCCCATTACAAAGGGGCTTGGGCTATGGCTACACCTTC.

The chain couples TRBV11-3 to TRBJ1-1; weak D call: TRBD1 (6 bases). Germline V gene lookup returns CDR1 SGHNT and CDR2 YENEEA. The CDR3 is 17 amino acids. Trimming took 1 base from V and 4 from J, leaving 19 bases between them. CDR3 sequence: CASSLGWPAGASTEAFF. In DNA form, the CDR3 reads TGTGCCAGCAGCTTAGGATGGCCGGCAGGGGCGTCCACTGAAGCTTTCTTT.

The chain couples TRBV15 to TRBJ1-2; unclear D gene. Trimming removed 0 bases at V and 8 bases at J, with 16 bases between. This CDR3 region has 15 residues. Germline CDR1 and CDR2: LNHNV and YYDKDF (reference sequence). The chain's CDR3 is CATSREGGLTHGYTF. The CDR3, as DNA: TGTGCCACCAGCAGAGAAGGAGGGCTCACCCACGGCTACACCTTC.

The chain employs TRBV7-6 and TRBJ2-5, with 7 bases matching TRBD1. Germline V gives CDR1 SGHVS, CDR2 FNYEAQ. V shed 2 bases and J 3 bases; nucleotides not matched to a gene: 9. The length of the CDR3 is 16 residues. CDR3 in DNA: TGTGCCAGCAGCTTACCGAGGACAGGATTGAAAGAGACCCAGTACTTC. Its protein is CASSLPRTGLKETQYF.

Note on this clone: Other nucleotide sequences in the sample specify the same CDR3. The gene calls are TRBV5-1 and TRBJ1-3, with 8 bases identical to TRBD1. Germline V lookup: CDR1 SGHRS, CDR2 YFSETQ. V was pared by 4 bases and J by 3 bases, with 3 bases of the junction left unmatched. This CDR3 is 14 amino acids long. CDR3 in DNA: TGCGCCAGCAGCCTTGGACAGGGTGGAAACACCATATATTTT. Translated: CASSLGQGGNTIYF.

The V call is TRBV6-1, the J call TRBJ2-1, with 9 positions matching TRBD1. The J segment lost 4 bases and the V segment lost 4 bases, leaving 8 bases of the junction unmatched. This CDR3 contains 16 residues. The V gene's germline CDR1 is MNHNS and CDR2 SASEGT. Here the CDR3 reads CASSVLDRGEYNEQFF. CDR3 sequence (DNA): TGTGCCAGCAGTGTCCTGGACAGGGGCGAATACAATGAGCAGTTCTTC.

The V gene is TRBV10-3, the J gene TRBJ1-4; 7 nucleotides line up with TRBD1. The CDR3 runs to 17 residues. Germline V gene sequence: CDR1 ENHRY, CDR2 SYGVKD. After removal of 4 bases from V and 5 bases from J, the junction contained 13 bases not matched to a gene. DNA for the CDR3: TGTGCCATCAGTGTGTTTTGGACAGGCGATCCGAATGAAAAACTGTTTTTT. This encodes CAISVFWTGDPNEKLFF.

This clone was seen only a few times. V is TRBV29-1 and J is TRBJ1-2; D not resolved. In germline, CDR1 is SQVTM, CDR2 ANQGSEA. The CDR3 sequence is 13 residues long. Trimming left V 7 bases short and J 2 bases short, with 14 bases between. The CDR3 DNA sequence: TGCAGCGCTCATTCCGGACCGAACTATGGCTACACCTTC. This translates into CSAHSGPNYGYTF.

V is TRBV10-2 and J is TRBJ1-2; no firm D call. CDR1 WSHSY and CDR2 SAAADI come from the germline V gene. V shed 4 bases and J shed 4 bases, with 13 bases lying between them. The CDR3 is made up of 14 amino acids. For the CDR3, the DNA is TGCGCCAGCAGTGCCCCGTTGGCCCGCTATGGCTACACCTTC. Protein: CASSAPLARYGYTF.

This rearrangement joins TRBV6-6 to TRBJ2-7, with 7 bases identical to TRBD1. Germline CDR1 and CDR2: MNHNY and SVGAGI (reference sequence). The V gene end was trimmed by 5 bases and the J gene end by 5 bases; junction bases not matched to a gene: 9. The CDR3 contains 14 residues. The CDR3: CASSHRDRKDEQYF. The DNA for the CDR3 is TGTGCCAGCAGTCACCGGGACAGAAAGGACGAGCAGTACTTC.

The genes are TRBV7-6 and TRBJ1-3; no clear D gene. The V and J ends lost 0 bases and 0 bases respectively, with 6 bases between them. Germline CDR1 SGHVS, CDR2 FNYEAQ. This CDR3 has 15 amino acids. The CDR3 DNA is TGTGCCAGCAGCTTAGCAGCGTACTCTGGAAACACCATATATTTT. The encoded protein is CASSLAAYSGNTIYF.

The V and J genes are TRBV20-1 and TRBJ1-1; possibly TRBD1 for D (6 bases). The V end was cut by 3 bases, the J end by 10 bases, with 12 bases between. This CDR3 is built from 11 residues. Germline loops: CDR1 DFQATT, CDR2 SNEGSKA (reference sequence). The CDR3 nucleotides read TGCAGTGCTAGGGGGGGGCCGGGAGCTTTCTTT. The encoded protein is CSARGGPGAFF.

This chain connects TRBV6-5 to TRBJ2-7; D tentatively reads TRBD1 or TRBD2 (5 bases each). V was clipped by 7 bases and J by 5 bases, with 9 bases between them. Per the germline V gene, CDR1 is MNHEY and CDR2 is SVGAGI. The CDR3 spans 11 residues. CDR3 loop: CASTGTHEQYF. The CDR3 DNA is TGTGCCAGCACAGGGACCCACGAGCAGTACTTC.

V is TRBV19 and J is TRBJ1-2, with 7 bases that match TRBD1. Germline V gene lookup returns CDR1 LNHDA and CDR2 SQIVND (reference sequence). The CDR3 sequence is 13 residues long. J lost 4 bases, V lost 7 bases, and 6 bases had no gene match. The CDR3 sequence: CASNTGVGYGYTF. CDR3 sequence (DNA): TGTGCCAGTAATACAGGGGTGGGCTATGGCTACACCTTC.